This T cell receptor beta chain was sequenced in a study of cytomegalovirus exposure and HLA in healthy donors. The PCR had 60 Vbeta and 13 Jbeta primers. The assay was immunoSEQ multiplex PCR, and TCRdb's table has in-frame clones only and misses some. In the table there are 120,000 to 150,000 clones, roughly 76% of which are singletons. General study points: Productive rates of about 87% or about 30% were seen for most TCR beta V segments in an earlier analysis. Analysis was carried out at a later point, and it linked a missense DCLRE1C variant to TCR beta V- and J-gene trimming.

About this clone itself: Antigen specificity is unknown. One end of the junction varies from germline; a read error may be responsible.

All the people who gave samples were healthy bone marrow donors. Though nominally healthy at sampling, donors likely had unrecorded immune exposures. The germline V gene encodes CDR1 SEHNR and CDR2 FQNEAQ (reference sequence). The CDR3 is made up of 16 amino acids. The TCR comes from a woman in her thirties or forties in good health and CMV-seronegative. The material sequenced was PBMCs. The chain combines TRBV7-9 with TRBJ2-2, with TRBD1 matching 10 bases. Here the CDR3 reads CSSRWTGGAQSGELFF. For the CDR3, the DNA is TGTTCCAGCAGATGGACAGGGGGGGCGCAGAGCGGGGAGCTGTTTTTT.